The 10 T cell receptor beta chains in this list originate from one sample, sequenced in a study of graft-versus-host responses after intestinal transplantation. Sequencing was performed with immunoSEQ multiplex PCR; in TCRdb, only in-frame clones are kept and a portion is missing. The sample consists of more than 10,000 clones, around 83% of them appearing once. The sample here was PBMCs, taken about 130 days after transplant. All receptors come from a human patient who received an intestinal transplant, so some T cells may come from the graft donor.

The genes are TRBV4-1 and TRBJ2-7; maybe TRBD1 (5 bases). Germline lookup yields CDR1 MGHRA and CDR2 YSYEKL. Between the trimmed V and J ends, which lost 4 bases and 4 bases, there was a span of 11 bases. The CDR3 loop spans 13 amino acids. The CDR3 is CASSPRVEYEQYF. The CDR3 DNA sequence: TGCGCCAGCAGCCCCAGGGTAGAGTACGAGCAGTACTTC.

This clone was seen once. The V call is TRBV6-1, the J call TRBJ2-1; weak D call: TRBD1 (6 bases). Germline V gene lookup returns CDR1 MNHNS and CDR2 SASEGT. The length of the CDR3 is 15 residues. V gave up 3 bases and J gave up 6 bases, with 15 bases separating them. The CDR3, as DNA: TGTGCCAGCAGTGACCCATGGGGGCTGGTCAATGAGCAGTTCTTC. Amino acids: CASSDPWGLVNEQFF.

This rearrangement joins TRBV9 to TRBJ2-7; D is possibly TRBD1 (5 bases). The germline V gene has CDR1 SGDLS and CDR2 YYNGEE. This CDR3 contains 15 residues. V lost 0 bases and J 2 bases, leaving 12 bases between the germline ends. CDR3 protein: CASSVDGAAAYEQYF. The CDR3 DNA follows: TGTGCCAGCAGCGTAGATGGGGCTGCGGCCTACGAGCAGTACTTC.

The rearrangement links TRBV10-3 to TRBJ2-2; D is perhaps TRBD1 (6 bases). The CDR3 is made up of 16 amino acids. Trimming cost V 3 bases and J 5 bases, with 16 bases left between them. Germline CDR1 reads ENHRY; CDR2 reads SYGVKD. In DNA form, the CDR3 reads TGTGCCATCAGTGATCCGGGACAATTTATGACCGGGGAGCTGTTTTTT. Translation gives CAISDPGQFMTGELFF.

The table lists this clone with a count of one. This chain connects TRBV11-2 to TRBJ2-7; 10 nucleotides agree with TRBD1. V was pared by 6 bases and J by 5 bases, with 10 bases of the junction left unmatched. Germline CDR1 SGHAT, CDR2 FQNNGV. The CDR3 loop spans 15 amino acids. DNA of the CDR3: TGTGCCAGCAGGACTTCCGGGACAGGGGTCAACGAGCAGTACTTC. This gives the protein CASRTSGTGVNEQYF. The variable domain in full, completed from reference TRBV11-2 and TRBJ2-7, reads EAGVAQSPRYKIIEKRQSVAFWCNPISGHATLYWYQQILGQGPKLLIQFQNNGVVDDSQLPKDRFSAERLKGVDSTLKIQPAKLEDSAVYLCASRTSGTGVNEQYFGPGTRLTVT.

This chain links TRBV21-1 with TRBJ1-2; no DNA check was done on the table's D call, TRBD1. TRBV21-1 is noted as a pseudogene. The CDR3 is 14 residues long. The CDR3 here is CASSKGTGSYGYTF. CDR3 bases: TGTGCCAGCAGCAAAGGGACAGGGAGCTATGGCTACACCTTC.

The CDR3 spells CASSPNYAGTQGGNTIYF. CDR3 in DNA: TGTGCCAGCTCACCAAACTACGCCGGGACCCAGGGGGGAAACACCATATATTTT. This rearrangement joins TRBV18 to TRBJ1-3; D may be TRBD1 (6 bases). The V and J ends lost 2 bases and 4 bases respectively, with 21 bases between them. The CDR3 totals 18 residues. CDR1 is KGHSH and CDR2 is LQKENI in the germline V gene.

The chain links TRBV10-3 to TRBJ2-1; the match to TRBD1 covers 8 bases. CDR3 length: 16 residues. The ends lost 7 bases at V and 5 bases at J; junction bases unmatched: 13. Germline CDR1 reads ENHRY; CDR2 reads SYGVKD. CDR3 nucleotide sequence: TGTGCCATCATGAGGGACAGGCCGGCTTGGGACAATGAGCAGTTCTTC. This sequence encodes CAIMRDRPAWDNEQFF.

The chain has TRBV11-2 and TRBJ2-7, with D uncertain. V gave up 8 bases and J gave up 3 bases, with 5 bases separating them. The CDR3 runs to 10 residues. Germline CDR1 is SGHAT and CDR2 is FQNNGV. In nucleotides, the CDR3 is TGTGCCAGCGCCAGCTACGAGCAGTACTTC. Its protein product is CASASYEQYF.

The chain carries TRBV19 and TRBJ2-7, with TRBD1 identical over 11 bases. The CDR3 extends over 14 amino acids. Germline V gene lookup returns CDR1 LNHDA and CDR2 SQIVND (reference sequence). The ends lost 7 bases at V and 3 bases at J; junction bases unmatched: 5. The DNA for the CDR3 is TGTGCCAGTACCCCCGGGACAGGGGGCTACGAGCAGTACTTC. Protein: CASTPGTGGYEQYF.